Listed here are 8 T cell receptor beta chains from one sample, sequenced in a study of siplizumab effects on memory and regulatory T cells. The protocol was immunoSEQ multiplex PCR, while the TCRdb copy is restricted to in-frame clones and leaves out a portion. Found here are about 56,000 clones, about 98% of them singletons; the top ten hold around 0.99%. The sample taken for sequencing was naive CD8+ T cells sorted from blood. These TCRs come from a human donor in good health.

This chain uses TRBV4-1 with TRBJ1-1; D unclear. Trimming took 3 bases from V and 1 from J, leaving 9 bases between them. Germline assignment: CDR1 MGHRA and CDR2 YSYEKL. The CDR3 runs to 14 residues. This CDR3 reads CASSHYIPNTEAFF. DNA of the CDR3: TGCGCCAGCAGCCATTACATACCGAACACTGAAGCTTTCTTT.

This rearrangement joins TRBV7-6 to TRBJ2-5; 14 positions match TRBD2. V gave up 3 bases and J gave up 4 bases; unmatched junction bases: 1. The CDR3 has 15 amino acids. Germline CDR1 and CDR2: SGHVS and FNYEAQ. Here the CDR3 reads CASSFGLAGGETQYF. The CDR3 bases are TGTGCCAGCAGCTTTGGACTAGCGGGAGGAGAGACCCAGTACTTC.

The chain links TRBV5-1 to TRBJ2-2; TRBD1 matches 9 bases. The V and J ends lost 1 base and 0 bases, in that order; junction bases with no gene match: 7. Germline V gene sequence: CDR1 SGHRS, CDR2 YFSETQ. The CDR3 length is 18 residues. DNA of the CDR3: TGCGCCAGCAGCTTGAGGGGACAGGGTAGTGCGAACACCGGGGAGCTGTTTTTT. This gives the protein CASSLRGQGSANTGELFF. Together with reference TRBV5-1 and TRBJ2-2, the CDR3 gives the full variable domain: KAGVTQTPRYLIKTRGQQVTLSCSPISGHRSVSWYQQTPGQGLQFLFEYFSETQRNKGNFPGRFSGRQFSNSRSEMNVSTLELGDSALYLCASSLRGQGSANTGELFFGEGSRLTVL.

The chain employs TRBV27 and TRBJ2-1; tentative D call: TRBD2 (6 bases). From germline, CDR1 is MNHEY and CDR2 SMNVEV (reference sequence). This CDR3 has 17 amino acids. Deletions cut 6 bases from V and 2 bases from J, with 20 bases between. Here the CDR3 reads CASSTRTPSSAYNEQFF. As DNA, the CDR3 is TGTGCCAGCAGCACCAGGACCCCTTCTAGCGCCTACAATGAGCAGTTCTTC.

A single count supports this clone. The rearrangement links TRBV4-2 to TRBJ2-4; D is possibly TRBD1 (5 bases). The CDR3 length is 13 residues. The germline gives CDR1 LGHNA, CDR2 YNFKEQ. V lost 8 bases and J lost 1, with 9 bases in between. The CDR3 protein is CASGAVAKNIQYF. The CDR3 nucleotides read TGTGCCAGCGGGGCGGTTGCCAAAAACATTCAGTACTTC.

CDR3 residues: CASSLWSLKEKLFF. Here the CDR3 DNA reads TGTGCCAGCAGTTTATGGAGCCTCAAGGAAAAACTGTTTTTT. The rearrangement joins TRBV28 to TRBJ1-4, with D uncertain. Germline V gene data show CDR1 as MDHEN and CDR2 as SYDVKM. V was trimmed by 0 bases and J by 8 bases, leaving 10 bases between them. This CDR3 has 14 amino acids.

V and J are TRBV7-9 and TRBJ2-7; TRBD2 matches at 10 bases. Germline V gives CDR1 SEHNR, CDR2 FQNEAQ (reference sequence). Trimming took 5 bases from V and 3 from J; bases not matched to a gene: 4. This CDR3 contains 14 residues. CDR3 sequence: CASSPLAGDYEQYF. CDR3 DNA: TGTGCCAGCAGCCCCCTAGCGGGAGACTACGAGCAGTACTTC.

The rearrangement links TRBV4-1 to TRBJ2-2; no reliable D call. The CDR3 totals 14 residues. CDR1 MGHRA and CDR2 YSYEKL come from the germline V gene. The V and J ends lost 0 bases and 4 bases respectively, with 6 bases between them. Here the CDR3 DNA reads TGCGCCAGCAGCCAAGAGTACTTCACCGGGGAGCTGTTTTTT. Translated: CASSQEYFTGELFF.